This is a list of T cell receptor beta chains from one sample in a study of shared clonotypes between healthy human individuals. Clones were sequenced by immunoSEQ multiplex PCR, and TCRdb holds only the in-frame ones, with some missing. Of about a million clones listed, about 76% were seen once; the top ten hold around 1.5%. The sample taken for sequencing was memory CD4+ T cells sorted from blood. These receptors were taken from a man aged 18-30 years in good health. Each CDR3 is given with its conserved first and last residue. A D gene is named only where the DNA matches it firmly. Clone size appears in some rows only: once, few, many, or a class for an expanded clone.

CDR3 protein: CASSYRTGTGPDSEQYF
CDR3 DNA: TGTGCCAGCAGCTATCGAACCGGGACAGGTCCCGACTCCGAGCAGTACTTC
V gene: TRBV7-2
clone size: -
D gene: TRBD1
J gene: TRBJ2-7

CDR3 protein: CASSGQGASNTEAFF
CDR3 DNA: TGTGCCAGCAGCGGACAGGGGGCATCGAACACTGAAGCTTTCTTT
V gene: TRBV28
clone size: -
D gene: TRBD1
J gene: TRBJ1-1

CDR3 protein: CASSLLEETQYF
CDR3 DNA: TGCGCCAGCAGCTTGCTTGAAGAGACCCAGTACTTC
V gene: TRBV5-1
clone size: -
D gene: -
J gene: TRBJ2-5

CDR3 protein: CASTRENTGELFF
CDR3 DNA: TGTGCCAGCACCCGGGAAAACACCGGGGAGCTGTTTTTT
V gene: TRBV2
clone size: -
D gene: -
J gene: TRBJ2-2

CDR3 protein: CASSYFSSNEKLFF
CDR3 DNA: TGTGCCAGCAGTTATTTCAGTTCTAATGAAAAACTGTTTTTT
V gene: TRBV6-5
clone size: -
D gene: -
J gene: TRBJ1-4

CDR3 protein: CASCNGQAEHGYTF
CDR3 DNA: TGTGCCAGTTGTAACGGACAGGCTGAGCATGGCTACACCTTC
V gene: TRBV19
clone size: -
D gene: TRBD1
J gene: TRBJ1-2

CDR3 protein: CASSYGQGGTDTQYF
CDR3 DNA: TGTGCCAGCAGTTACGGGCAGGGTGGCACAGATACGCAGTATTTT
V gene: TRBV6-6
clone size: -
D gene: -
J gene: TRBJ2-3

CDR3 protein: CASSIPTNEKLFF
CDR3 DNA: TGTGCCAGTAGTATACCCACTAATGAAAAACTGTTTTTT
V gene: TRBV19
clone size: -
D gene: -
J gene: TRBJ1-4

CDR3 protein: CASRPTGGGWQPQHF
CDR3 DNA: TGTGCCAGCAGGCCCACAGGGGGCGGATGGCAGCCCCAGCATTTT
V gene: TRBV6-5
clone size: -
D gene: TRBD1
J gene: TRBJ1-5

CDR3 protein: CASSPDRSSYNSPLHF
CDR3 DNA: TGTGCCAGTAGCCCGGACAGAAGCTCCTATAATTCACCCCTCCACTTT
V gene: TRBV19
clone size: -
D gene: -
J gene: TRBJ1-6

CDR3 protein: CASSQDSGPVFYTF
CDR3 DNA: TGTGCCAGCAGCCAAGATTCAGGTCCCGTATTTTACACCTTC
V gene: TRBV14
clone size: -
D gene: -
J gene: TRBJ1-2

CDR3 protein: CASSYSTLYEQYF
CDR3 DNA: TGTGCCAGCAGTTACTCTACCCTCTACGAGCAGTACTTC
V gene: TRBV6-6
clone size: once
D gene: -
J gene: TRBJ2-7

CDR3 protein: CASSLVGTDTGYTF
CDR3 DNA: TGCGCCAGCAGCTTGGTCGGGACAGATACGGGCTACACCTTC
V gene: TRBV5-1
clone size: -
D gene: TRBD1
J gene: TRBJ1-2

CDR3 protein: CASSQDSIRDTGELFF
CDR3 DNA: TGCGCCAGCAGCCAAGATAGTATAAGGGACACCGGGGAGCTGTTTTTT
V gene: TRBV4-3
clone size: -
D gene: -
J gene: TRBJ2-2

CDR3 protein: CASSPSQGYYGYTF
CDR3 DNA: TGTGCCAGCAGTCCCTCACAGGGTTACTATGGCTACACCTTC
V gene: TRBV2
clone size: -
D gene: -
J gene: TRBJ1-2

CDR3 protein: CASSSPRTAGNTGELFF
CDR3 DNA: TGTGCCAGCAGTTCGCCGCGGACAGCGGGAAACACCGGGGAGCTGTTTTTT
V gene: TRBV28
clone size: -
D gene: -
J gene: TRBJ2-2

CDR3 protein: CASSQSPGSSYEQYF
CDR3 DNA: TGCGCCAGCAGCCAGTCCCCGGGCAGCTCCTACGAGCAGTACTTC
V gene: TRBV4-3
clone size: -
D gene: -
J gene: TRBJ2-7

CDR3 protein: CASSPSPGGTSGREQYF
CDR3 DNA: TGTGCCAGCAGCCCATCCCCGGGGGGGACTAGCGGGAGGGAGCAGTACTTC
V gene: TRBV9
clone size: once
D gene: TRBD2
J gene: TRBJ2-7

CDR3 protein: CAISDGTGTSYEQYF
CDR3 DNA: TGTGCCATCAGTGATGGGACAGGAACCTCCTACGAGCAGTACTTC
V gene: TRBV10-3
clone size: -
D gene: TRBD1
J gene: TRBJ2-7

CDR3 protein: CASSQRGETDYNEQFF
CDR3 DNA: TGCGCCAGCTCACAAAGGGGCGAGACGGATTACAATGAGCAGTTCTTC
V gene: TRBV10-1
clone size: once
D gene: -
J gene: TRBJ2-1

CDR3 protein: CASSLGQSSSEKLFF
CDR3 DNA: TGCGCCAGCAGCCTAGGACAGTCTTCGAGTGAAAAACTGTTTTTT
V gene: TRBV5-1
clone size: once
D gene: -
J gene: TRBJ1-4

CDR3 protein: CASSRGGANSGNTIYF
CDR3 DNA: TGTGCCAGCTCACGGGGCGGGGCGAACTCTGGAAACACCATATATTTT
V gene: TRBV18
clone size: -
D gene: -
J gene: TRBJ1-3

CDR3 protein: CASRNTSYNEQFF
CDR3 DNA: TGTGCCAGCAGAAACACTAGCTACAATGAGCAGTTCTTC
V gene: TRBV6-6
clone size: -
D gene: -
J gene: TRBJ2-1

CDR3 protein: CASSSNTGELFF
CDR3 DNA: TGTGCCAGCTCAAGCAACACCGGGGAGCTGTTTTTT
V gene: TRBV18
clone size: -
D gene: -
J gene: TRBJ2-2

CDR3 protein: CASQKQGAEQFF
CDR3 DNA: TGTGCCAGCCAGAAACAGGGGGCAGAGCAGTTCTTC
V gene: TRBV2
clone size: few
D gene: TRBD1
J gene: TRBJ2-1

CDR3 protein: CASRVGDTQYF
CDR3 DNA: TGTGCCAGCAGGGTTGGAGATACGCAGTATTTT
V gene: TRBV2
clone size: few
D gene: -
J gene: TRBJ2-3

CDR3 protein: CASSPGLGLSEQFF
CDR3 DNA: TGTGCCAGCAGTCCCGGACTAGGTTTAAGTGAGCAGTTCTTC
V gene: TRBV27
clone size: -
D gene: TRBD2
J gene: TRBJ2-1

CDR3 protein: CASSLGTGTNYGYTF
CDR3 DNA: TGTGCCAGCAGCTTGGGGACAGGGACTAACTATGGCTACACCTTC
V gene: TRBV5-4
clone size: -
D gene: TRBD1
J gene: TRBJ1-2